Listed here are 19 T cell receptor beta chains from one sample, sequenced in a study of cytomegalovirus exposure and HLA in healthy donors. PCR primers comprised 60 Vbeta and 13 Jbeta primers. Produced via immunoSEQ multiplex PCR; TCRdb's table is partial and in-frame only. The sample yields about 140,000 clones, roughly 82% seen once. Sequenced input: PBMCs. The receptors derive from a man younger than 35 in good health and CMV-seropositive.

The J gene is TRBJ2-7, the V gene TRBV10-3; 9 positions agree with TRBD2. Losses at the gene ends were 10 bases for V and 5 bases for J; bases not matched to a gene: 6. The CDR3 totals 12 residues. CDR1 ENHRY and CDR2 SYGVKD come from the germline V gene. The CDR3 DNA follows: TGTGCCACCGGAGTAGCGGGGGACGAGCAGTACTTC. It encodes CATGVAGDEQYF.

J is TRBJ2-6 and V is TRBV19, with D uncertain. The germline V gene encodes CDR1 LNHDA and CDR2 SQIVND (reference sequence). The CDR3 is 14 residues long. V dropped 1 base and J dropped 4 bases, with 5 bases sitting between them. As DNA, the CDR3 is TGTGCCAGTAGTATAGGCACAGGGGCCAACGTCCTGACTTTC. Amino acid sequence: CASSIGTGANVLTF.

This chain joins TRBV2 and TRBJ1-2; D remains ambiguous. Germline lookup yields CDR1 SNHLY and CDR2 FYNNEI. The CDR3 totals 14 residues. The V end lost 1 base, the J end lost 6 bases, and 12 bases lay between the germline ends. This CDR3 is CASSEDASADGYTF. The CDR3 coding sequence is TGTGCCAGCAGTGAAGACGCGTCCGCTGATGGCTACACCTTC. Full variable domain (outside the CDR3, taken from reference TRBV2 and TRBJ1-2): EPEVTQTPSHQVTQMGQEVILRCVPISNHLYFYWYRQILGQKVEFLVSFYNNEISEKSEIFDDQFSVERPDGSNFTLKIRSTKLEDSAMYFCASSEDASADGYTFGSGTRLTVV.

The rearrangement joins TRBV2 to TRBJ2-5; TRBD1 agrees at 8 bases. V was clipped by 5 bases and J by 2 bases; unmatched bases: 10. This CDR3 comprises 16 residues. Per germline, CDR1 SNHLY and CDR2 FYNNEI. The CDR3 DNA is TGTGCCAGCAGTAAGGGACAGGCGCCAATACAAGAGACCCAGTACTTC. Amino acids: CASSKGQAPIQETQYF.

The chain is built from TRBV27 and TRBJ2-7; TRBD2 matches 7 bases. V trimming: 4 bases; J trimming: 4 bases; junction bases outside the gene matches: 10. CDR1 and CDR2 (germline): MNHEY, SMNVEV (reference sequence). The CDR3 totals 15 residues. For the CDR3, the DNA is TGTGCCAGCAGTTCTTTAGGTAGCGGGCGATACGAGCAGTACTTC. Translating gives CASSSLGSGRYEQYF.

The V gene is TRBV2, the J gene TRBJ2-4; D might be TRBD2 (5 bases). The CDR3 has 15 amino acids. V lost 10 bases to trimming and J lost 1 base, with 17 bases between them. Germline CDR1 reads SNHLY; CDR2 reads FYNNEI. The CDR3 region has the DNA TGTGCCACCCGGGAAGGTCTAACCGCCAAAAACATTCAGTACTTC. As protein: CATREGLTAKNIQYF.

This clone was seen a handful of times. The rearrangement links TRBV4-1 to TRBJ2-7, with 9 bases aligning to TRBD2. The germline V gene has CDR1 MGHRA and CDR2 YSYEKL. V gave up 4 bases and J gave up 0 bases; unmatched junction bases: 10. The CDR3 has 17 amino acids. In DNA, the CDR3 is TGCGCCAGCAGCCCAGCCTATAGCGGGAGTTTCTCCTACGAGCAGTACTTC. It encodes CASSPAYSGSFSYEQYF.

The chain joins TRBV18 to TRBJ1-3; tentatively, D is TRBD1 (5 bases). Trimming took 2 bases from V and 3 from J, leaving 14 bases between them. CDR1 is KGHSH, CDR2 LQKENI, per germline. The CDR3 covers 16 residues. Here the CDR3 DNA reads TGTGCCAGCTCACCAAGACAGCCTACCAATGGAAACACCATATATTTT. It translates to CASSPRQPTNGNTIYF.

As regards this clone: This sample includes further DNA sequences coding for the same CDR3. This sequence joins TRBV27 and TRBJ2-7; unclear D gene. CDR1 and CDR2 (germline): MNHEY, SMNVEV (reference sequence). V shed 5 bases and J shed 2 bases, with 7 bases lying between them. The CDR3 length is 12 residues. This CDR3 reads CASSPGPYEQYF. In nucleotides, the CDR3 is TGTGCCAGCAGTCCCGGTCCCTACGAGCAGTACTTC.

V and J are TRBV18 and TRBJ2-7; TRBD2 matches at 12 bases. The ends lost 0 bases at V and 5 bases at J; junction bases unmatched: 8. CDR1 is KGHSH and CDR2 is LQKENI in the germline V gene. This CDR3 is built from 17 residues. The CDR3 reads CASSPPKLAGGSDEQYF. Here the CDR3 DNA reads TGTGCCAGCTCACCACCCAAACTAGCGGGAGGATCCGACGAGCAGTACTTC.

V gene TRBV6-5 combines with J gene TRBJ2-7; 10 bases map to TRBD1. Losses at the gene ends were 6 bases for V and 4 bases for J; bases not matched to a gene: 9. Germline V gives CDR1 MNHEY, CDR2 SVGAGI. This CDR3 has 15 residues. DNA for the CDR3: TGTGCCAGCAGAAAAAATAGGGACAGGGGTTACGAGCAGTACTTC. Translating gives CASRKNRDRGYEQYF.

The chain uses TRBV2 and TRBJ2-7, with TRBD1 identical over 8 bases. J was trimmed by 3 bases and V by 6 bases; bases with no gene match: 4. Per germline, CDR1 SNHLY and CDR2 FYNNEI. This CDR3 is 13 amino acids long. CDR3 amino acids: CASRRGQGYEQYF. In DNA form, the CDR3 reads TGTGCCAGCAGACGAGGACAGGGCTACGAGCAGTACTTC.

J is TRBJ1-2 and V is TRBV27, with TRBD1 as a possible D gene (5 bases). Trimming took off 5 bases at V and 2 bases at J, with 9 bases between the two ends. CDR3 length: 13 residues. From germline, CDR1 is MNHEY and CDR2 SMNVEV (reference sequence). This CDR3 is CASSLDTNYGYTF. The DNA for the CDR3 is TGTGCCAGCAGTCTGGACACCAACTATGGCTACACCTTC.

The chain is built from TRBV27 and TRBJ2-7, with D perhaps TRBD2 (6 bases). Germline-derived CDR1 and CDR2 are MNHEY and SMNVEV (reference sequence). CDR3 size: 11 residues. The V end was cut by 4 bases, the J end by 6 bases, with 7 bases between. The CDR3 region has the DNA TGTGCCAGCAGTTCGCGGGGCGAGCAGTACTTC. Translation: CASSSRGEQYF.

This clone has a handful of counts. This chain joins TRBV9 and TRBJ2-5, with D perhaps matching TRBD2 (5 bases). Trimming left V 1 base short and J 2 bases short, with 12 bases between. Germline values: CDR1 SGDLS, CDR2 YYNGEE. The CDR3 has 15 residues. CDR3 sequence: CASSVMAGGQETQYF. CDR3 bases: TGTGCCAGCAGCGTAATGGCAGGAGGACAAGAGACCCAGTACTTC. Based on the CDR3 plus reference TRBV9 and TRBJ2-5, the full variable domain is DSGVTQTPKHLITATGQRVTLRCSPRSGDLSVYWYQQSLDQGLQFLIQYYNGEERAKGNILERFSAQQFPDLHSELNLSSLELGDSALYFCASSVMAGGQETQYFGPGTRLLVL.

V gene TRBV27 combines with J gene TRBJ1-1; 7 nucleotides agree with TRBD1. From germline, CDR1 is MNHEY and CDR2 SMNVEV (reference sequence). The CDR3 sequence is 13 residues long. After removal of 2 bases from V and 4 bases from J, the junction contained 1 base not matched to a gene. The CDR3 region is CASSLAGGTEAFF. The DNA for the CDR3 is TGTGCCAGCAGTTTAGCAGGGGGCACTGAAGCTTTCTTT.

The chain carries TRBV5-1 and TRBJ1-6, with TRBD1 as a possible D gene (6 bases). The germline gives CDR1 SGHRS, CDR2 YFSETQ. V lost 5 bases and J lost 7, with 16 bases in between. This CDR3 comprises 15 residues. The CDR3 is CASRSEQGYNSPLHF. The CDR3 bases are TGCGCCAGCAGGTCGGAACAGGGATACAATTCACCCCTCCACTTT.

This chain uses TRBV28 with TRBJ1-4, with 8 nucleotides matching TRBD1. This CDR3 region has 18 residues. V trimming: 3 bases; J trimming: 1 base; junction bases outside the gene matches: 10. Germline CDR1 MDHEN, CDR2 SYDVKM. CDR3 sequence reads: CASSFLDREDETNEKLFF. CDR3 DNA: TGTGCCAGCAGTTTTTTGGACAGGGAAGACGAAACTAATGAAAAACTGTTTTTT.

As regards this clone: Other DNA sequences in the same sample also yield this CDR3. The chain uses TRBV6-1 and TRBJ2-3, with 12 nucleotides matching TRBD2. The CDR3 runs to 15 residues. From germline, CDR1 is MNHNS and CDR2 SASEGT. The V gene end was trimmed by 4 bases and the J gene end by 2 bases; junction bases not matched to a gene: 1. The CDR3 nucleotides read TGTGCCAGCAGTGGACTAGCGGGAGCCACAGATACGCAGTATTTT. Its translation is CASSGLAGATDTQYF.